One and the same sample provided the 10 T cell receptor beta chains below, sequenced in a study (dated by TCRdb to between 2014 and 2017). Libraries were prepared through 5' RACE. The sample was run on an Illumina MiSeq. TCRdb trimmed public reads at Q25 via fastp, called clones via MiXCR and kept in-frame beta chains. When rows share a CDR3 protein, they turn into one entry using the most common DNA and genes. In all, the sample holds roughly 38,000 distinct CDR3 sequences, and 18% of those were seen once. The ten largest make up approximately 2.9% of the sample. The material sequenced was naive CD4+ T cells sorted from a lymph node. The sample's cell subset or site label, decoded: naive CD4+ T cells, CD4+CD45RA+CD25-. The source of these receptors is a female donor with breast cancer.

This clonotype has a count of ten or more. The rearrangement links TRBV4-3 to TRBJ1-5; D not certain. This CDR3 region has 14 residues. Looked up from germline, CDR1 is LGHNA and CDR2 is YSLEER. V lost 2 bases to trimming and J lost 4 bases, with 9 bases between them. The CDR3 nucleotides read TGCGCCAGCAGCCAAACAGCTGTAAATCAGCCCCAGCATTTT. It translates to CASSQTAVNQPQHF.

This clonotype was detected many times. J is TRBJ1-2 and V is TRBV5-1; 9 bases match TRBD1. The junction had 9 bases not matched to a gene; V was cut back by 5 bases and J by 4 bases. Germline V gene sequence: CDR1 SGHRS, CDR2 YFSETQ. The CDR3 loop spans 15 amino acids. CDR3 DNA sequence: TGCGCCAGCAGAAGTAGACAGGGGGGTAGCTATGGCTACACCTTC. Encoded protein: CASRSRQGGSYGYTF.

Ten or more counts support this clonotype. The V gene is TRBV7-2, the J gene TRBJ1-2, with 8 bases fitting TRBD1. The germline gives CDR1 SGHTA, CDR2 FQGNSA. The CDR3 extends over 13 amino acids. Trimming removed 3 bases from V and 7 bases from J; junction bases left unmatched: 4. The CDR3, as DNA: TGTGCCAGCAGCTTCCTCGGACAGGGTGGCTACACCTTC. It codes for CASSFLGQGGYTF.

This clonotype showed up many times. CDR3 nucleotides: TGTGCCAGCGCAACAGGCGGGGAGCTGTTTTTT. This translates into CASATGGELFF. The rearrangement joins TRBV6-2 or TRBV6-3 to TRBJ2-2, with a weak D call TRBD1 (5 bases). Trimming stripped 8 bases from V and 7 bases from J, with 8 bases between. This CDR3 spans 11 amino acids. From germline, CDR1 is MNHEY and CDR2 SVGEGT.

The genes are TRBV7-2 and TRBJ2-1; TRBD2 matches 9 bases. Unmatched junction bases numbered 6, after V lost 1 base and J lost 5 bases. Germline-derived CDR1 and CDR2 are SGHTA and FQGNSA. This CDR3 comprises 16 residues. CDR3 sequence: CASSLGPGLANNEQFF. The CDR3 bases are TGTGCCAGCAGCTTAGGGCCGGGACTAGCTAACAATGAGCAGTTCTTC.

This clonotype was seen more than once but under ten times. The V and J genes are TRBV18 and TRBJ1-3; D gene unclear. V dropped 2 bases and J dropped 4 bases, with 21 bases sitting between them. The CDR3 is 18 residues long. CDR1 and CDR2 from the germline V gene are KGHSH and LQKENI. The CDR3 sequence is CASSPGFGWTSKGNTIYF. The CDR3 DNA reads TGTGCCAGCTCACCAGGATTCGGCTGGACTTCTAAAGGAAACACCATATATTTT.

This rearrangement joins TRBV7-9 to TRBJ2-3; D may be TRBD1 (6 bases). Germline lookup yields CDR1 SEHNR and CDR2 FQNEAQ (reference sequence). The ends were cut back, 5 bases at V and 4 bases at J, with 13 bases in the middle. This CDR3 contains 14 residues. The CDR3 DNA reads TGTGCCAGCAGCCTTGGACAGCCCCCAGATACGCAGTATTTT. The encoded protein is CASSLGQPPDTQYF.

CDR3 sequence (DNA): TGTGCCATCAGTGGGCGGGACAGGGGTTGGGAGCAGTTCTTC. Protein: CAISGRDRGWEQFF. This chain connects TRBV10-3 to TRBJ2-1, with 10 bases lining up with TRBD1. The junction had 7 bases not matched to a gene; V was cut back by 4 bases and J by 10 bases. The CDR3 sequence is 14 residues long. Germline lookup yields CDR1 ENHRY and CDR2 SYGVKD.

In its sample, this clonotype was seen many times. The chain employs TRBV5-1 and TRBJ2-1, with 10 nucleotides matching TRBD2. Looked up from germline, CDR1 is SGHRS and CDR2 is YFSETQ. After removal of 3 bases from V and 3 bases from J, the junction contained 3 bases not matched to a gene. The CDR3 runs 15 residues. CDR3 DNA: TGCGCCAGCAGCTCGGCTAGCGGGGGCTACAATGAGCAGTTCTTC. Encoded protein: CASSSASGGYNEQFF.

This clonotype was seen only a few times. V and J are TRBV11-2 and TRBJ2-7; D is undetermined. The CDR3 has 13 residues. Per germline, CDR1 SGHAT and CDR2 FQNNGV. Trimming stripped 5 bases from V and 4 bases from J, with 12 bases between. In nucleotides, the CDR3 is TGTGCCAGCAGCCCGCTCTCAGGATACGAGCAGTACTTC. This encodes CASSPLSGYEQYF. The whole variable domain, filled in from reference TRBV11-2 and TRBJ2-7, reads EAGVAQSPRYKIIEKRQSVAFWCNPISGHATLYWYQQILGQGPKLLIQFQNNGVVDDSQLPKDRFSAERLKGVDSTLKIQPAKLEDSAVYLCASSPLSGYEQYFGPGTRLTVT.